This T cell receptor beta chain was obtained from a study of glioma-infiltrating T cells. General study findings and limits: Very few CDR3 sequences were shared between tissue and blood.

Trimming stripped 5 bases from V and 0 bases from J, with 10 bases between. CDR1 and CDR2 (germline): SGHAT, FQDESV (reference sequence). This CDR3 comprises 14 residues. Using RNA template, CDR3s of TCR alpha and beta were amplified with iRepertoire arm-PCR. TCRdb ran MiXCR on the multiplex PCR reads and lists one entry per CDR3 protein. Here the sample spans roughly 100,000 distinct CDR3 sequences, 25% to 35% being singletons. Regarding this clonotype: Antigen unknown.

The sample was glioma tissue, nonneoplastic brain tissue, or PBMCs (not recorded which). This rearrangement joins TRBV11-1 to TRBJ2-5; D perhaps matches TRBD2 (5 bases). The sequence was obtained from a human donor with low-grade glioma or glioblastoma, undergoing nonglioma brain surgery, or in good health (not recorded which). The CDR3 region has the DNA TGTGCCAGCAGCCTCAGGAGGTACCAAGAGACCCAGTACTTC. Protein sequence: CASSLRRYQETQYF. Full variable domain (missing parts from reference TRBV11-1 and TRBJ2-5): EAEVAQSPRYKITEKSQAVAFWCDPISGHATLYWYRQILGQGPELLVQFQDESVVDDSQLPKDRFSAERLKGVDSTLKIQPAELGDSAMYLCASSLRRYQETQYFGPGTRLLVL.